A selection of T cell receptor beta chains follows, all from one sample in a study of CD8+ T cells in alopecia areata. Using immunoSEQ multiplex PCR, the repertoire was profiled, and TCRdb retains in-frame clones only, with some absent. The table lists roughly 190,000 clones, just under 65% of them singletons. The specimen was CD4+ T cells sorted from blood, collected around week 47, from a patient treated with tofacitinib. The receptors stem from a human donor with alopecia areata. Each CDR3 is given with its conserved first and last residue. Each record gives: clone size, V gene, D gene, J gene, CDR3 DNA, CDR3 protein. A D gene is named only where the DNA matches it firmly. Not all rows give a size; the values are once, few, many and, for expanded clones, a class.

-	TRBV7-2	-	TRBJ1-6	TGTGCCAGCAGCCCGCCGGGGAGCCTTACCAATTCACCCCTCCACTTT	CASSPPGSLTNSPLHF
few	TRBV25-1	-	TRBJ2-7	TGTGCCAGCAGTGATCCTCCCAACTACGAGCAGTACTTC	CASSDPPNYEQYF
-	TRBV19	-	TRBJ2-7	TGTGCCAGTAGTATGGCCCAGGGAAACTACGAGCAGTACTTC	CASSMAQGNYEQYF
-	TRBV30	-	TRBJ2-7	TGTGCCTGGAGTGGGGCCCACAGCTCCTACGAGCAGTACTTC	CAWSGAHSSYEQYF
-	TRBV6-5	TRBD1	TRBJ1-5	TGTGCCAGCAGTCCCGCCGGGACAGGGTCGCAGCCCCAGCATTTT	CASSPAGTGSQPQHF
-	TRBV29-1	-	TRBJ1-1	TGCAGCGTTGATTGGATGAACACTGAAGCTTTCTTT	CSVDWMNTEAFF
-	TRBV7-2	TRBD2	TRBJ2-1	TGTGCCAGCAGCCCCCATGGACTAGCGGGGGACAATGAGCAGTTCTTC	CASSPHGLAGDNEQFF
-	TRBV5-1	-	TRBJ1-1	TGCGCCAGCAAATTCAGGGAGAACACTGAAGCTTTCTTT	CASKFRENTEAFF
once	TRBV5-1	TRBD1	TRBJ2-7	TGCGCCAGCAGTCGTGGACAGGGCGCGCCCTACGAGCAGTACTTC	CASSRGQGAPYEQYF
-	TRBV5-1	TRBD1	TRBJ1-2	TGCGCCAGCAGCTCCGGACAGGGGGCGCCTGGCTACACCTTC	CASSSGQGAPGYTF